This T cell receptor (beta chain) came from a study of PD-1 blockade in classical Hodgkin lymphoma. Turning to the study itself: Nivolumab was administered to patients intravenously at 3 mg/kg every 2 weeks.

Broader study findings: Newly diagnosed patients had diversity similar to the baseline diversity of complete responders.

CDR1 is MRHNA, CDR2 SNTAGT, per germline. V trimming: 2 bases; J trimming: 9 bases; junction bases outside the gene matches: 7. This CDR3 is built from 15 residues. Autologous stem cell transplantation was followed by relapse in every patient, and brentuximab vedotin exposure varied. As regards this clone: What it recognizes is unknown.

TCRdb's table, derived via immunoSEQ multiplex PCR, lists solely in-frame clones and lacks some. The repertoire holds fewer than 15,000 clones, around nine tenths seen once, with 30% to 45% in the top ten. Sequenced here: peripheral blood mononuclear cells (PBMCs), sampled at baseline. The chain is built from TRBV6-4 and TRBJ2-1; 10 bases are a match to TRBD2. The sequence came from a human donor with classical Hodgkin lymphoma. The CDR3 spells CASSDGASGGSEQFF. Here the CDR3 DNA reads TGTGCCAGCAGTGACGGGGCTAGCGGGGGTAGTGAGCAGTTCTTC.